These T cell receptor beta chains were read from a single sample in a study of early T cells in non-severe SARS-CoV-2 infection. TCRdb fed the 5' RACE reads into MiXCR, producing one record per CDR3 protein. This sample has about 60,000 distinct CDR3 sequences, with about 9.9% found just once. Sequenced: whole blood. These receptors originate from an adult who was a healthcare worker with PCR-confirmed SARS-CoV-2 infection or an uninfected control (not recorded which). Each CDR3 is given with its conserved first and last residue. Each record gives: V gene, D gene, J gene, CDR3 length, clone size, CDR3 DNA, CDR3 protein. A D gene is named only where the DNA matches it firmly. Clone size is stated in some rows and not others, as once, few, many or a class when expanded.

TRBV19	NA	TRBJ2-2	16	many	TGTGCCAGTAGTATACGCCAGCCATTACTCACCGGGGAGCTGTTTTTT	CASSIRQPLLTGELFF
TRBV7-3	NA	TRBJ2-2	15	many	TGTGCCAGCAGCTTAACGGGGGCGCGCACCGGGGAGCTGTTTTTT	CASSLTGARTGELFF
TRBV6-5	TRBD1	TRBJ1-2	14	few	TGTGCCAGCAGATCGGGACAGGGGAACTATGGCTACACCTTC	CASRSGQGNYGYTF
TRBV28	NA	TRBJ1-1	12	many	TGTGCCAGCAGTTCGCTGACCCGTGAAGCTTTCTTT	CASSSLTREAFF
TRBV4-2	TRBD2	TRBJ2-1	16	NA	TGTGCCAGCAGCCATCAGCGGGGGGACGAAATGAATGAGCAGTTCTTC	CASSHQRGDEMNEQFF
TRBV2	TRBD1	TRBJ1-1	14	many	TGTGCCAGCAGTGCAGAGACAGGGGGGAGTGAAGCTTTCTTT	CASSAETGGSEAFF
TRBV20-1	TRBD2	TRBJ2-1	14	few	TGCAGTGCCGCCGCCTCCGGGGGGGCAAATGAGCAGTTCTTC	CSAAASGGANEQFF
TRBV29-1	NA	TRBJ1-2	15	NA	TGCAGCGTTGAAGACGAATCGGGGGTCTACTATGGCTACACCTTC	CSVEDESGVYYGYTF
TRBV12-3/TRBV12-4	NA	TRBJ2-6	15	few	TGTGCCAGCAGTTTGACAGTCTCTGGGGCCAACGTCCTGACTTTC	CASSLTVSGANVLTF
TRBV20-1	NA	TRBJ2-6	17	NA	TGCAGTGCTAGAGGGAGGGGGATGGCCTCTGGGGCCAACGTCCTGACTTTC	CSARGRGMASGANVLTF
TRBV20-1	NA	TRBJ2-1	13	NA	TGCAGTGCTTCGGGACATCTGTACAATGAGCAGTTCTTC	CSASGHLYNEQFF
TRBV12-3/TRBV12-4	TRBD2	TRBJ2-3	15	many	TGTGCCAGCAGAAGACTAGCGGGGGGGACAGATACGCAGTATTTT	CASRRLAGGTDTQYF
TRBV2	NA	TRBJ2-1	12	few	TGTGCCAGCAGTGGGCTAGGCCATGAGCAGTTCTTC	CASSGLGHEQFF
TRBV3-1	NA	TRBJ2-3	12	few	TGTGCCAGCTCCGATTACACAGATACGCAGTATTTT	CASSDYTDTQYF
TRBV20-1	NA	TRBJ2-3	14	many	TGCAGTGGGGCTGAGGCGGGACGATCCGATACGCAGTATTTT	CSGAEAGRSDTQYF
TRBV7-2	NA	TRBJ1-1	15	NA	TGTGCCAGCAGCTTAGCCGTGGGGGTGAACACTGAAGCTTTCTTT	CASSLAVGVNTEAFF
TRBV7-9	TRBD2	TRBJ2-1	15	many	TGTGCCAGCAGCTTTGGGGAGGGGCAGTACAATGAGCAGTTCTTC	CASSFGEGQYNEQFF
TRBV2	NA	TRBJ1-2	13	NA	TGTGCCAGCAGAACGCACGAGTTGCAGGGCTACACCTTC	CASRTHELQGYTF
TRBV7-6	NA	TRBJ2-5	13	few	TGTGCCAGCAGCTTAAGGATCCAAGAGACCCAGTACTTC	CASSLRIQETQYF
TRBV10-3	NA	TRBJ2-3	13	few	TGTGCCATCAGTGTAGCGAAGGCAGATACGCAGTATTTT	CAISVAKADTQYF
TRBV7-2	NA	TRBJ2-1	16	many	TGTGCCAGCAGCTTAGCAGCCATCCTCGTATACAATGAGCAGTTCTTC	CASSLAAILVYNEQFF
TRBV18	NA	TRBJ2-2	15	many	TGTGCCAGCTCACGCCGGGACGGAAACACCGGGGAGCTGTTTTTT	CASSRRDGNTGELFF
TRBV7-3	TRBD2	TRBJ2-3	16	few	TGTCTAAACCTCTCGAACGGGACTAGCGGGGGAGGTACGCAGTATTTT	CLNLSNGTSGGGTQYF
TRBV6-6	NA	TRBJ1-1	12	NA	TGTGCCAGCAACTTTCTTCGGAGGGCGGCTTTCTTT	CASNFLRRAAFF
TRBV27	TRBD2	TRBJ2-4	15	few	TGTGCCAGCAGTTTACGACTAGCATTAGGAAACATTCAGTACTTC	CASSLRLALGNIQYF
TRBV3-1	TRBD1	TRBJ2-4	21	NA	TGTGCCAGCAGCCAAAACTCCCCGTGGGGACAGGGGGGCTACGCCAAAAACATTCAGTACTTC	CASSQNSPWGQGGYAKNIQYF
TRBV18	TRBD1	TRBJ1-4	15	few	TGTGCCAGCTCACCGTCGACAGGGTTTGGTGAAAAACTGTTTTTT	CASSPSTGFGEKLFF
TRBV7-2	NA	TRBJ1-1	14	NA	TGTGCCAGCAGCTCGAGACCGATGAACACTGAAGCTTTCTTT	CASSSRPMNTEAFF
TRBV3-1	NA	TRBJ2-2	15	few	TGTGCCAGCAGCCGGGGGGCATCAAACACCGGGGAGCTGTTTTTT	CASSRGASNTGELFF
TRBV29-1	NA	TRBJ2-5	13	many	TGCAGCGTTTCAGGGAATCCCCAAGAGACCCAGTACTTC	CSVSGNPQETQYF